The TCR beta chain described here comes from a study of blood T cell repertoires in COVID-19. Study-level information: The United States, Italy and Spain provided the acute and convalescent COVID-19 samples. PBMCs, B-cell-depleted T cells, or T cells provided the cDNA or gDNA that made up the material.

Germline CDR1 and CDR2: SGHDT and YYEEEE. Trimming cost V 1 base and J 4 bases, with 8 bases left between them. The CDR3 length is 13 residues. Original handling: Reference gene primers were amplified, and this amplification served to estimate nucleated cell counts. TCRdb's copy holds only in-frame clones and misses some; the assay was immunoSEQ multiplex PCR. V, J and clone size are those of that table, while D and trimming were read from the DNA. The table shows approximately 270,000 clones, with around 88% occurring only once. One Seattle source followed patients from active infection through their disease course.

Sequenced input: peripheral blood. This TCR derives from a woman in her thirties with COVID-19, enrolled during active disease. V usage is TRBV5-6 and J usage is TRBJ1-2; D perhaps matches TRBD1 (6 bases). The CDR3 sequence is CASSLQGIYGYTF. The CDR3 coding sequence is TGTGCCAGCAGCTTGCAGGGGATCTATGGCTACACCTTC.